This TCR beta chain was recorded in a study of Graves' ophthalmopathy and Graves' hyperthyroidism. Turning to the study itself: Peripheral blood sampling preceded any treatment and occurred at initial diagnosis. General observations from the study: The authors also found most expanded thyroid clonotypes above 0.001 frequency in blood. It was with approximately 70% sensitivity and about 72% specificity that the model predicted ophthalmopathy progression. A classifier, a 13-signature model, separated ophthalmopathy from stable hyperthyroidism with 87.88% sensitivity and 75% to 83% specificity.

In its sample, this clonotype was seen a few times. No antigen is known for it. V lost 4 bases to trimming and J lost 1 base, with 21 bases between them. This CDR3 contains 19 residues. Germline V gene lookup returns CDR1 SGDLS and CDR2 YYNGEE. Amplification of TCR beta CDR3 regions used RNA transcripts. The library came from an HTBI-primed first-round RT-PCR and a second-round multiplex PCR. TCRdb reprocessed the multiplex PCR reads with MiXCR, giving one entry per CDR3 protein. This sample has approximately 700,000 distinct CDR3 sequences, with more than 40% found just once. The sequenced material came from peripheral blood. The source is an adult man with Graves' ophthalmopathy. The V gene is TRBV9, the J gene TRBJ2-6; D is undetermined. CDR3 residues: CASSPSLAVVQSGANVLTF. The CDR3 nucleotides read TGTGCCAGCAGCCCCTCCTTGGCGGTGGTCCAATCTGGGGCCAACGTCCTGACTTTC.